Listed here are 19 T cell receptor beta chains from one sample, sequenced in a study of blood T cell repertoires in COVID-19. The table came from immunoSEQ multiplex PCR; TCRdb's copy has only in-frame clones and leaves some out. This sample has 200,000 to 250,000 clones; 80% occur once, and the top ten carry around 5.1%. Input material: peripheral blood. Receptors originate from a woman aged 70-85 years with acute or convalescent COVID-19.

This clone has a single count. The rearrangement links TRBV5-1 to TRBJ2-1; a weak D match, TRBD1 (5 bases). From germline, CDR1 is SGHRS and CDR2 YFSETQ. The V and J ends lost 2 bases and 1 base respectively, with 10 bases between them. CDR3 length equals 15 residues. The CDR3 sequence: CASSFGPGSYNEQFF. CDR3 bases: TGCGCCAGCAGCTTTGGGCCAGGGTCCTACAATGAGCAGTTCTTC.

This clone showed up just once. CDR3 region: CASSLPGTGVNEQYF. As DNA, the CDR3 is TGCGCCAGCAGCTTGCCTGGGACAGGGGTAAACGAGCAGTACTTC. The V call is TRBV5-1, the J call TRBJ2-7; 10 nucleotides match TRBD1. The CDR3 is made up of 15 amino acids. Germline V gives CDR1 SGHRS, CDR2 YFSETQ. Trimming removed 1 base from V and 5 bases from J; junction bases left unmatched: 6. Full variable domain (remainder filled in from reference TRBV5-1 and TRBJ2-7): KAGVTQTPRYLIKTRGQQVTLSCSPISGHRSVSWYQQTPGQGLQFLFEYFSETQRNKGNFPGRFSGRQFSNSRSEMNVSTLELGDSALYLCASSLPGTGVNEQYFGPGTRLTVT.

This clone showed up just once. V is TRBV11-2 and J is TRBJ2-1, with D tentatively TRBD2 (6 bases). Germline V gene sequence: CDR1 SGHAT, CDR2 FQNNGV. The CDR3 length is 12 residues. V was trimmed by 7 bases and J by 8 bases, leaving 12 bases between them. The chain's CDR3 is CASNRLGHEQFF. In DNA, the CDR3 is TGTGCCAGCAATCGACTAGGCCATGAGCAGTTCTTC.

The chain is built from TRBV28 and TRBJ2-3; 11 bases line up with TRBD1. V shed 4 bases and J 3 bases; nucleotides not matched to a gene: 9. CDR3 size: 17 residues. Germline CDR1 is MDHEN and CDR2 is SYDVKM. The CDR3 sequence: CASSSGTGGMGTDTQYF. CDR3 coding DNA: TGTGCCAGCAGTTCCGGGACAGGGGGTATGGGGACAGATACGCAGTATTTT.

The chain links TRBV19 to TRBJ1-4, with no clear D. V was cut by 7 bases and J by 8 bases, with 14 bases left in between. This CDR3 is built from 13 residues. Germline loops: CDR1 LNHDA, CDR2 SQIVND (reference sequence). The CDR3 DNA is TGTGCCAGTAATAGCAGACGGGAAGAAAAACTGTTTTTT. It translates to CASNSRREEKLFF. The whole variable domain, remainder taken from reference TRBV19 and TRBJ1-4, is DGGITQSPKYLFRKEGQNVTLSCEQNLNHDAMYWYRQDPGQGLRLIYYSQIVNDFQKGDIAEGYSVSREKKESFPLTVTSAQKNPTAFYLCASNSRREEKLFFGSGTQLSVL.

The J gene is TRBJ2-3, the V gene TRBV7-3; D is perhaps TRBD2 (5 bases). Germline V gene sequence: CDR1 SGHTA, CDR2 FQGTGA. This CDR3 is built from 15 residues. Trimming shortened V by 7 bases and J by 1 base, and 15 bases separated the two germline ends. The DNA for the CDR3 is TGTGCCAGCACCCCCAGCGGAACGGGCACAGATACGCAGTATTTT. Translated: CASTPSGTGTDTQYF.

The chain recombines TRBV3-1 (or the pseudogene TRBV3-2) with TRBJ2-5, with 8 nucleotides matching TRBD2. CDR1 and CDR2 (germline): LGHDT, YNNKEL (reference sequence). J lost 5 bases, V lost 0 bases, and 8 bases had no gene match. This CDR3 region has 16 residues. This CDR3 reads CASSQDIPGGRETQYF. The CDR3, as DNA: TGTGCCAGCAGCCAAGATATTCCGGGAGGGCGTGAGACCCAGTACTTC.

DNA for the CDR3: TGTGCCAGTAGTGGACAGGCCTTAATTATTTATAGCAATCAGCCCCAGCATTTT. Translated, it gives CASSGQALIIYSNQPQHF. This chain joins TRBV19 and TRBJ1-5; 7 positions match TRBD1. Per germline, CDR1 LNHDA and CDR2 SQIVND (reference sequence). After removal of 5 bases from V and 0 bases from J, the junction contained 13 bases not matched to a gene. The CDR3 covers 18 residues.

This chain connects TRBV2 to TRBJ2-1; 8 bases are a match to TRBD2. Germline V gene lookup returns CDR1 SNHLY and CDR2 FYNNEI. The CDR3 consists of 13 residues. The ends lost 7 bases at V and 6 bases at J; junction bases unmatched: 5. The DNA for the CDR3 is TGTGCCAGCAAAAGGCGGGAGGCCAATGAGCAGTTCTTC. This translates into CASKRREANEQFF.

This chain connects TRBV7-6 to TRBJ1-6; D perhaps matches TRBD1 (6 bases). Trimming removed 1 base at V and 10 bases at J, with 17 bases between. The CDR3 consists of 16 residues. The germline V gene has CDR1 SGHVS and CDR2 FNYEAQ. The CDR3 region has the DNA TGTGCCAGCAGCTTAGGGACAGCCCAGTCGGGATCACCCCTCCACTTT. It translates to CASSLGTAQSGSPLHF.

Comments on this clone: Other DNA sequences in this sample translate to the same CDR3. This rearrangement joins TRBV3-1 (or the pseudogene TRBV3-2) to TRBJ2-3, with a weak D call TRBD2 (5 bases). The CDR3 is 15 residues long. The V gene's germline CDR1 is LGHDT and CDR2 YNNKEL (reference sequence). V shed 4 bases and J shed 0 bases, with 11 bases lying between them. CDR3 nucleotides: TGTGCCAGCAGCCCAAGCGGAACTAGCACAGATACGCAGTATTTT. Protein product: CASSPSGTSTDTQYF.

V and J are TRBV15 and TRBJ1-1; maybe TRBD1 (6 bases). This CDR3 comprises 14 residues. CDR1 LNHNV and CDR2 YYDKDF come from the germline V gene (reference sequence). The V and J ends lost 5 bases and 1 base respectively, with 11 bases between them. The CDR3 sequence: CATSLEQGNTEAFF. For the CDR3, the DNA is TGTGCCACCAGCCTAGAACAGGGGAACACTGAAGCTTTCTTT.

The V and J genes are TRBV28 and TRBJ1-4, with D possibly being TRBD1 (5 bases). The CDR3 has 14 amino acids. Trimming removed 2 bases at V and 8 bases at J, with 12 bases between. CDR1 and CDR2 from the germline V gene are MDHEN and SYDVKM. The CDR3 region is CASSLGGEEEKLFF. DNA for the CDR3: TGTGCCAGCAGTTTAGGGGGGGAGGAAGAAAAACTGTTTTTT.

This clone was picked up a small number of times. The chain links TRBV28 to TRBJ1-2, with TRBD1 identical over 7 bases. Germline trimming cut 2 bases from V and 7 bases from J; bases unmatched to any gene: 4. The germline gives CDR1 MDHEN, CDR2 SYDVKM. CDR3 length equals 13 residues. CDR3 sequence reads: CASSLRGPSGYTF. In DNA, the CDR3 is TGTGCCAGCAGTTTAAGGGGGCCTAGTGGCTACACCTTC.

The rearrangement uses TRBV3-1 (or the pseudogene TRBV3-2) and TRBJ2-2; 7 nucleotides line up with TRBD2. This CDR3 comprises 14 residues. Germline loops: CDR1 LGHDT, CDR2 YNNKEL (reference sequence). Trimming removed 4 bases from V and 1 base from J; junction bases left unmatched: 0. CDR3 DNA: TGTGCCAGCAGCCGCGGGAGGAACACCGGGGAGCTGTTTTTT. Residues: CASSRGRNTGELFF.

The chain employs TRBV27 and TRBJ2-7; 10 bases line up with TRBD2. V shed 8 bases, J shed 2 bases, and the junction held 3 bases outside the gene matches. Germline values: CDR1 MNHEY, CDR2 SMNVEV (reference sequence). The CDR3 is 13 residues long. Here the CDR3 reads CASRGTSAYEQYF. The CDR3 DNA is TGTGCCAGCCGGGGGACTAGCGCCTACGAGCAGTACTTC.

This clone was picked up one time. V is TRBV19 and J is TRBJ2-2; weak D call: TRBD2 (5 bases). The germline gives CDR1 LNHDA, CDR2 SQIVND (reference sequence). V was pared by 5 bases and J by 4 bases, with 11 bases between. This CDR3 has 14 amino acids. The CDR3 sequence: CASSGGLSTGELFF. CDR3 sequence (DNA): TGTGCCAGTAGTGGCGGACTTAGCACCGGGGAGCTGTTTTTT.

This clone was seen a few times. The chain uses TRBV29-1 and TRBJ2-3; 10 bases line up with TRBD2. Looked up from germline, CDR1 is SQVTM and CDR2 is ANQGSEA. The CDR3 is 12 amino acids. With V trimmed by 6 bases and J by 3 bases, 0 bases remained unmatched. DNA for the CDR3: TGCAGCGTGACTAGCGGGACAGATACGCAGTATTTT. Translating gives CSVTSGTDTQYF.

The genes are TRBV5-1 and TRBJ2-7; 14 bases map to TRBD2. V trimming: 3 bases; J trimming: 3 bases; junction bases outside the gene matches: 14. CDR1 is SGHRS and CDR2 is YFSETQ in the germline V gene. This CDR3 spans 19 amino acids. This CDR3 is CASSWEPGLAGVGDYEQYF. In DNA form, the CDR3 reads TGCGCCAGCAGCTGGGAACCGGGACTAGCGGGAGTCGGCGACTACGAGCAGTACTTC.